The 26 T cell receptor beta chains below all came from one sample that was sequenced in a study of neurological immune-mediated disorders. TCRdb passed the 5' RACE reads through MiXCR, listing each CDR3 protein once. Here the sample spans about 18,000 distinct CDR3 sequences, roughly 15% being singletons. The source material was CD4+ T cells from blood. The receptors stem from a woman aged 55-69 years with HTLV-1-associated myelopathy (HAM/TSP).

This clonotype was detected ten times or more. CDR3 nucleotides: TGTGCGGGGGCTAGCGGGGGGGGTAACACCGGGGAGCTGTTTTTT. Translation gives CAGASGGGNTGELFF. The chain is built from TRBV7-2 and TRBJ2-2; 12 bases match TRBD2. CDR3 length equals 15 residues. Germline V CDR1 and CDR2: SGHTA, FQGNSA.

This clonotype was detected many times. The V gene is TRBV20-1, the J gene TRBJ2-7; D is tentatively TRBD1 or TRBD2 (6 bases each). CDR1 and CDR2 from the germline V gene are DFQATT and SNEGSKA (reference sequence). This CDR3 spans 15 amino acids. Between the trimmed V and J ends, which lost 6 bases and 5 bases, there was a span of 23 bases. CDR3 nucleotides: TGCAGTGCCCTAAGGTATGGGGGGCCGAGGAACGAGCAGTACTTC. It codes for CSALRYGGPRNEQYF.

This clonotype has more than one count but fewer than ten. The CDR3: CASSQMPNQPQHF. DNA for the CDR3: TGTGCCAGCAGCCAAATGCCTAATCAGCCCCAGCATTTT. The chain employs TRBV3-1 and TRBJ1-5, with unresolved D. Germline CDR1 and CDR2: LGHDT and YNNKEL (reference sequence). The length of the CDR3 is 13 residues. Trimming left V 2 bases short and J 4 bases short, with 6 bases between.

This clonotype was counted at least ten times. The CDR3 loop is CASSLARGLPNEQFF. CDR3 DNA: TGCGCCAGCAGCTTGGCGAGAGGGCTGCCCAATGAGCAGTTCTTC. The chain combines TRBV5-1 with TRBJ2-1, with D possibly TRBD2 on 5 matching bases. The V end was cut by 0 bases, the J end by 6 bases, with 13 bases between. CDR3 length: 15 amino acids. CDR1 SGHRS and CDR2 YFSETQ come from the germline V gene.

Ten or more counts support this clonotype. This chain links TRBV6-6 with TRBJ1-5; tentative D call: TRBD1 (6 bases). The CDR3 runs to 12 residues. CDR1 is MNHNY, CDR2 SVGAGI, per germline (reference sequence). V gave up 6 bases and J gave up 6 bases, with 9 bases separating them. The CDR3 bases are TGTGCCAGCAGCACAGGGCCTCAGCCCCAGCATTTT. This encodes CASSTGPQPQHF.

The table lists this clonotype with many counts. The chain combines TRBV10-3 with TRBJ1-1; D might be TRBD1 (5 bases). Trimming shortened V by 9 bases and J by 4 bases, and 15 bases separated the two germline ends. Germline assignment: CDR1 ENHRY and CDR2 SYGVKD. This CDR3 comprises 13 residues. CDR3 DNA: TGTGCCATGTCGGGGGATCGCTCCACTGAAGCTTTCTTT. This codes for CAMSGDRSTEAFF.

The chain links TRBV20-1 to TRBJ1-1; 9 nucleotides agree with TRBD1. The CDR3 runs 13 residues. The V segment lost 3 bases and the J segment 7 bases; nucleotides outside the gene matches: 6. Germline assignment: CDR1 DFQATT and CDR2 SNEGSKA (reference sequence). The CDR3, as DNA: TGCAGTGCTAGGACAGGGGGGCGAGTTGAAGCTTTCTTT. Amino acids: CSARTGGRVEAFF.

The CDR3 DNA sequence: TGTGCCAGCAGCTTAGGGGCGGGACTAGCGTCCAATGAGCAGTTCTTC. As protein: CASSLGAGLASNEQFF. The chain combines TRBV7-2 with TRBJ2-1, with 10 bases aligning to TRBD2. This CDR3 is 16 amino acids long. The germline CDR1 and CDR2 sequences are SGHTA and FQGNSA. The ends lost 1 base at V and 6 bases at J; junction bases unmatched: 6.

This clonotype occurred many times. The V call is TRBV7-8, the J call TRBJ2-1, with D unresolved. V lost 1 base and J lost 9, with 10 bases in between. The CDR3 runs to 13 residues. Germline V gene data show CDR1 as SGHVS and CDR2 as FQNEAQ. The DNA for the CDR3 is TGTGCCAGCAGCTTAGGACGTGGCGGTGAGCAGTTCTTC. Translated, it gives CASSLGRGGEQFF. Using reference TRBV7-8 and TRBJ2-1 for the parts outside the CDR3, the full variable domain is GAGVSQSPRYKVAKRGQDVALRCDPISGHVSLFWYQQALGQGPEFLTYFQNEAQLDKSGLPSDRFFAERPEGSVSTLKIQRTQQEDSAVYLCASSLGRGGEQFFGPGTRLTVL.

In its sample, this clonotype was seen many times. The chain employs TRBV19 and TRBJ2-7, with 7 bases matching TRBD1. The trim removed 5 bases at V and 5 bases at J, leaving 6 bases unmatched. CDR3 length: 13 amino acids. In germline, CDR1 is LNHDA, CDR2 SQIVND (reference sequence). CDR3 residues: CASSPGTAHEQYF. The CDR3 DNA is TGTGCCAGTAGTCCTGGGACAGCCCACGAGCAGTACTTC.

This clonotype has ten or more counts. This sequence joins TRBV9 and TRBJ2-2; D uncertain. V lost 6 bases, J lost 7 bases, and 16 bases lay in between. The CDR3 is 14 residues long. Germline lookup yields CDR1 SGDLS and CDR2 YYNGEE. The CDR3: CASNVGPSGGELFF. The DNA of the CDR3 is TGTGCCAGCAACGTGGGTCCTTCGGGCGGGGAGCTGTTTTTT.

This clonotype was recorded at least ten times. The chain couples TRBV20-1 to TRBJ2-3, with 9 bases matching TRBD1. Germline V gives CDR1 DFQATT, CDR2 SNEGSKA (reference sequence). With V trimmed by 4 bases and J by 6 bases, 5 bases remained unmatched. The CDR3 runs 13 residues. This CDR3 reads CSAMTGGSDTQYF. The CDR3 region has the DNA TGCAGTGCTATGACAGGGGGTTCGGATACGCAGTATTTT.

This clonotype was detected ten times or more. The J gene is TRBJ1-5, the V gene TRBV10-1; D is ambiguous. This CDR3 has 16 residues. From germline, CDR1 is WNHNN and CDR2 SYGVQD (reference sequence). Between the trimmed V and J ends, which lost 2 bases and 5 bases, there was a span of 16 bases. CDR3 loop: CASSEESVTMYQPQHF. For the CDR3, the DNA is TGCGCCAGCAGTGAGGAGTCCGTTACTATGTATCAGCCCCAGCATTTT.

This clonotype has more than one count but fewer than ten. In DNA form, the CDR3 reads TGCGCCAGCCGCCGTGGGACAGGACCCGCAGGGACTGAAGCTTTCTTT. Its protein is CASRRGTGPAGTEAFF. This chain connects TRBV5-1 to TRBJ1-1, with TRBD1 identical over 8 bases. With 7 bases clipped from V and 5 bases from J, the junction kept 16 bases outside the gene matches. Germline loops: CDR1 SGHRS, CDR2 YFSETQ. The CDR3 spans 16 residues.

This clonotype was seen repeatedly, ten times or more. This rearrangement joins TRBV20-1 to TRBJ2-1; 8 bases fit TRBD2. Trimming at V came to 0 bases and at J to 0 bases, leaving 16 bases not matched to a gene. The CDR3 length is 20 residues. In germline, CDR1 is DFQATT, CDR2 SNEGSKA (reference sequence). The CDR3 spells CSARDPSASGGLSSYNEQFF. CDR3 DNA sequence: TGCAGTGCTAGAGATCCATCTGCGAGCGGGGGTTTGAGCTCCTACAATGAGCAGTTCTTC.

This clonotype is medium-sized in the sample. The chain uses TRBV4-2 and TRBJ2-3; either TRBD1 or TRBD2 may supply D (5 bases each). The CDR3 is 14 amino acids. The germline V and J ends were trimmed by 5 bases and 1 base, with 10 bases remaining between them. Germline loops: CDR1 LGHNA, CDR2 YNFKEQ. In DNA form, the CDR3 reads TGTGCCAGCAGCGGGCAGGGAGGCACAGATACGCAGTATTTT. Translated: CASSGQGGTDTQYF.

This clonotype was picked up many times. The chain links TRBV20-1 to TRBJ1-5, with a tentative D call TRBD1 (5 bases). This CDR3 is 15 amino acids long. V dropped 4 bases and J dropped 0 bases, with 13 bases sitting between them. The germline gives CDR1 DFQATT, CDR2 SNEGSKA (reference sequence). The CDR3 DNA is TGCAGTGCTAAGGGTGGGGGGGATAGCAATCAGCCCCAGCATTTT. Amino acids: CSAKGGGDSNQPQHF.

This clonotype was seen repeatedly, ten times or more. A clone one base away is much larger, so this may be a read error. J is TRBJ2-1 and V is TRBV5-1, with 8 nucleotides matching TRBD2. This CDR3 comprises 15 residues. Germline V lookup: CDR1 SGHRS, CDR2 YFSETQ. V lost 7 bases to trimming and J lost 9 bases; unmatched junction nucleotides: 15. The CDR3 loop is CASERSAGVNSEQFF. The CDR3 DNA follows: TGCGCCAGCGAAAGGTCAGCGGGGGTGAACAGTGAGCAGTTCTTC. The full variable domain, with the rest looked up from reference TRBV5-1 and TRBJ2-1, is KAGVTQTPRYLIKTRGQQVTLSCSPISGHRSVSWYQQTPGQGLQFLFEYFSETQRNKGNFPGRFSGRQFSNSRSEMNVSTLELGDSALYLCASERSAGVNSEQFFGPGTRLTVL.

In its sample, this clonotype is large. The rearrangement links TRBV20-1 to TRBJ1-3, with a tentative D call TRBD1 (5 bases). With 0 bases removed from V and 0 bases from J, the gap between germline ends came to 15 bases. The CDR3 totals 17 residues. Germline V lookup: CDR1 DFQATT, CDR2 SNEGSKA (reference sequence). CDR3 sequence: CSARDSAVGTSGNTIYF. The CDR3 bases are TGCAGTGCTAGAGATTCCGCCGTCGGGACCTCTGGAAACACCATATATTTT.

This clonotype was recorded many times. The gene calls are TRBV9 and TRBJ1-4; the D gene is possibly TRBD1 (5 bases). CDR1 and CDR2 (germline): SGDLS, YYNGEE. The CDR3 has 17 amino acids. Trimming removed 3 bases at V and 0 bases at J, with 15 bases between. The CDR3 DNA reads as TGTGCCAGCAGCGGACACGGGACCGCTGCAACTAATGAAAAACTGTTTTTT. Translation gives CASSGHGTAATNEKLFF.

This clonotype turned up a few times. This rearrangement joins TRBV20-1 to TRBJ1-2, with D hard to call. Germline CDR1 and CDR2: DFQATT and SNEGSKA (reference sequence). V was shortened by 2 bases and J by 4 bases, with 20 bases between the two germline ends. The CDR3 length is 16 residues. CDR3 DNA sequence: TGCAGTGCTAGATTACCCCCCTTAGAGGGCACCTATGGCTACACCTTC. Translating it yields CSARLPPLEGTYGYTF.

This clonotype was picked up many times. The chain has TRBV7-8 and TRBJ1-1; D gene uncertain. The germline gives CDR1 SGHVS, CDR2 FQNEAQ. CDR3 length: 13 amino acids. Between the trimmed V and J ends, which lost 1 base and 0 bases, there was a span of 3 bases. CDR3 residues: CASSLDLNTEAFF. For the CDR3, the DNA is TGTGCCAGCAGCTTAGATCTGAACACTGAAGCTTTCTTT.

This clonotype was counted many times. The genes are TRBV20-1 and TRBJ2-1; 8 nucleotides match TRBD2. Trimming removed 2 bases from V and 1 base from J; junction bases left unmatched: 7. The CDR3 spans 16 residues. CDR1 DFQATT and CDR2 SNEGSKA come from the germline V gene (reference sequence). The CDR3 reads CSARNSGTSSYNEQFF. The CDR3 DNA sequence: TGCAGTGCTAGAAACTCCGGGACTAGTTCCTACAATGAGCAGTTCTTC.

The J gene is TRBJ2-3, the V gene TRBV20-1; D unclear. Trimming shortened V by 3 bases and J by 3 bases, and 19 bases separated the two germline ends. The CDR3 sequence is 16 residues long. Germline CDR1 reads DFQATT; CDR2 reads SNEGSKA (reference sequence). The CDR3: CSARFPREGSTDTQYF. The CDR3 DNA is TGCAGTGCTAGGTTCCCTAGGGAAGGGTCAACAGATACGCAGTATTTT.

This clonotype was counted many times. The chain couples TRBV29-1 to TRBJ1-1; the match to TRBD1 covers 7 bases. The CDR3 extends over 14 amino acids. Trimming cost V 4 bases and J 5 bases; bases outside gene matches: 10. CDR1 and CDR2 from the germline V gene are SQVTM and ANQGSEA. CDR3 sequence reads: CSVVVGGAWTEAFF. The CDR3 nucleotides are TGCAGCGTTGTGGTAGGGGGCGCGTGGACTGAAGCTTTCTTT.

This clonotype is deemed medium-sized. The chain couples TRBV20-1 to TRBJ2-1, with D hard to call. Germline lookup yields CDR1 DFQATT and CDR2 SNEGSKA (reference sequence). V dropped 3 bases and J dropped 4 bases, with 7 bases sitting between them. The CDR3 runs 12 residues. The CDR3 DNA sequence: TGCAGTGCTAGGTTGGTGTACAATGAGCAGTTCTTC. This sequence encodes CSARLVYNEQFF.